This T cell receptor beta chain was found in a study of blood T cell repertoires in COVID-19. Turning to the study itself: Whether acute or convalescent, the COVID-19 samples came from the United States, Italy and Spain. Sample material is recorded as cDNA or gDNA derived from T cells, B-cell-depleted T cells, or PBMCs.

Germline V gives CDR1 SGDLS, CDR2 YYNGEE. The CDR3 totals 16 residues. Losses at the gene ends were 4 bases for V and 1 base for J; bases not matched to a gene: 4. In the authors' workflow: By means of reference gene primer amplification, nucleated cell counts were estimated. Measured with immunoSEQ multiplex PCR; TCRdb has only the in-frame clones, and not every one. V and J calls and clone size are as listed in that table; D and trimming were resolved from the DNA. The sample lists around 140,000 clones, roughly 80% occurring once. This chain links TRBV9 with TRBJ2-3; the match to TRBD2 covers 12 bases. The clonotype comes from a woman between 45 and 65 years old with active or convalescent COVID-19. The sample taken for sequencing was peripheral blood. The CDR3 nucleotides read TGTGCCAGCAGCTTAGGACTAGCGGGACGCACAGATACGCAGTATTTT. Translated: CASSLGLAGRTDTQYF.